Reported below is one TCR beta chain. As yet, its antigen is unknown. The CDR3 runs to 15 residues. Looked up from germline, CDR1 is SNHLY and CDR2 is FYNNEI. V lost 4 bases and J 1 base, leaving 11 bases between the germline ends. This entry is derived from a study of cytomegalovirus exposure and HLA in healthy donors. Whole-study findings and limits: Sequencing probably produced one cluster of sequence variants that were highly shared. Presence/absence analyses rested on an assumption that sequencing depth was roughly uniform across donors. Fewer N-insertions (relative to the approximately 700-donor mean) were reportedly seen in an Asian-associated ancestry cluster in a later analysis. In vitro, three CMV-associated chains proved specific for CMV antigens.

Use of 60 Vbeta and 13 Jbeta primers characterized the PCR. Profiling relied on immunoSEQ multiplex PCR, and the TCRdb table lists in-frame clones only, not all of them. The sample has under 200,000 clones, 84% seen once. Material: PBMCs. This sequence originates from a boy between 2 and 15 years old in good health and CMV-seronegative. The rearrangement joins TRBV2 to TRBJ1-5; TRBD1 is a possible D gene (5 bases). The CDR3 protein is CASSGGTASNQPQHF. The CDR3 DNA sequence: TGTGCCAGCAGTGGCGGGACCGCGAGCAATCAGCCCCAGCATTTT.